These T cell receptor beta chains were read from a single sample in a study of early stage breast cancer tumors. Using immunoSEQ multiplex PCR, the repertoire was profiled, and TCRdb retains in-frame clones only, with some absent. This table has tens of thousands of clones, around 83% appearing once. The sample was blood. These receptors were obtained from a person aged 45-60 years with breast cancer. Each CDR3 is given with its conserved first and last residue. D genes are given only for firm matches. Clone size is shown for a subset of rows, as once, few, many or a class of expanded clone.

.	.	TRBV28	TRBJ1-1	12	CASSLVNTEAFF	TGTGCCAGCAGTCTGGTGAACACTGAAGCTTTCTTT
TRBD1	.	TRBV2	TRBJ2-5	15	CASSELGQGEETQYF	TGTGCCAGCAGTGAGTTAGGACAGGGAGAAGAGACCCAGTACTTC
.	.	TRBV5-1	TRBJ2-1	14	CASSTVGWGNEQFF	TGCGCCAGCAGCACTGTAGGATGGGGCAATGAGCAGTTCTTC
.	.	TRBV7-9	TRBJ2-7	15	CASSFFSGPEMEQYF	TGTGCCAGCAGCTTTTTTTCGGGCCCGGAGATGGAGCAGTACTTC
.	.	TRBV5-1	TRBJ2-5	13	CASRPGSQETQYF	TGCGCCAGCAGGCCGGGGAGCCAGGAGACCCAGTACTTC
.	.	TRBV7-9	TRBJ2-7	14	CASSLQGDSYEQYF	TGTGCCAGCAGCTTACAGGGAGACTCCTACGAGCAGTACTTC
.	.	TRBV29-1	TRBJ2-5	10	CSAGIETQYF	TGCAGCGCCGGGATTGAGACCCAGTACTTC
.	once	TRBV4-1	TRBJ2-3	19	CASSRESLGTGYRTDTQYF	TGCGCCAGCAGCCGAGAATCCCTCGGGACGGGCTACCGCACAGATACGCAGTATTTT
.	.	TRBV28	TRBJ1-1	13	CASSVGHRFEAFF	TGTGCCAGCAGCGTGGGACACCGGTTCGAAGCTTTCTTT
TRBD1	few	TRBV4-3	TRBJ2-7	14	CASSQRQGTYEQYF	TGCGCCAGCAGCCAACGACAGGGCACCTACGAGCAGTACTTC
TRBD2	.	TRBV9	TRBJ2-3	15	CASSDRGGRPDTQYF	TGTGCCAGCAGCGACCGGGGGGGGAGACCAGATACGCAGTATTTT
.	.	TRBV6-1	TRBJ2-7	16	CASSEGGLGTAYEQYF	TGTGCCAGCAGTGAAGGGGGATTGGGCACCGCCTACGAGCAGTACTTC
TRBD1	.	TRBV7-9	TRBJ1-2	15	CASSLGQGAAYGYTF	TGTGCCAGCAGCTTAGGGCAGGGGGCGGCCTATGGCTACACCTTC
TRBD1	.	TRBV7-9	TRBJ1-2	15	CASSPDDRGVYGYTF	TGTGCCAGCAGCCCTGACGACAGGGGAGTATATGGCTACACCTTC
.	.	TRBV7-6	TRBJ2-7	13	CASSLEWSNEQYF	TGTGCCAGCAGCTTAGAATGGTCGAACGAGCAGTACTTC
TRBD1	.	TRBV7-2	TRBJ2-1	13	CASSYDRANEQFF	TGTGCCAGCAGTTACGACAGGGCCAATGAGCAGTTCTTC
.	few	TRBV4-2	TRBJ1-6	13	CASSQARVSPLHF	TGTGCCAGCAGCCAGGCCAGGGTGTCACCCCTCCACTTT
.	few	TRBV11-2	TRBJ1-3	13	CASSRGSGNTIYF	TGTGCCAGCAGCCGGGGCTCTGGAAACACCATATATTTT
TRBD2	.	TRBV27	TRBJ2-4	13	CASSFRGENIQYF	TGTGCCAGCAGTTTTCGGGGGGAAAACATTCAGTACTTC
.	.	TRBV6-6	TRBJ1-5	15	CASSYGRASNQPQHF	TGTGCCAGCAGTTATGGCAGGGCCAGCAATCAGCCCCAGCATTTT
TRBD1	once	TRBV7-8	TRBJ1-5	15	CASSQTGFGNQPQHF	TGTGCCAGCAGCCAGACAGGGTTTGGCAATCAGCCCCAGCATTTT
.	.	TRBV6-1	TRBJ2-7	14	CASSPTGMAYEQYF	TGTGCCAGCAGCCCAACAGGGATGGCTTACGAGCAGTACTTC
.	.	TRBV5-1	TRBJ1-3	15	CASSLEGSPGNTIYF	TGCGCCAGCAGCTTGGAAGGCAGCCCGGGAAACACCATATATTTT
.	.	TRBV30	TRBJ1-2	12	CAWSTGGYGYTF	TGTGCCTGGAGTACGGGGGGCTATGGCTACACCTTC
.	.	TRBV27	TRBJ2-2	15	CASLRLWGDTGELFF	TGTGCCAGCTTACGCCTTTGGGGGGACACCGGGGAGCTGTTTTTT
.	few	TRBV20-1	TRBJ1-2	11	CSASLDYGYTF	TGCAGTGCTAGTTTAGACTATGGCTACACCTTC
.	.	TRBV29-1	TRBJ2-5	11	CSVGYQETQYF	TGCAGCGTTGGGTACCAAGAGACCCAGTACTTC
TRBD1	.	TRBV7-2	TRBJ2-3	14	CASSSTGSEDTQYF	TGTGCCAGCAGCTCGACAGGGTCGGAGGATACGCAGTATTTT
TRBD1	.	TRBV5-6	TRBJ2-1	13	CASSRDRGGEQFF	TGTGCCAGCAGCCGGGACAGGGGCGGTGAGCAGTTCTTC
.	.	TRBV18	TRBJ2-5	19	CASSPRGFRGRAIQETQYF	TGTGCCAGCTCACCACGGGGCTTCAGGGGTAGAGCGATTCAAGAGACCCAGTACTTC
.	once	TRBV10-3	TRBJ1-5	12	CAISELGQPQHF	TGTGCCATCAGTGAGTTAGGACAGCCCCAGCATTTT
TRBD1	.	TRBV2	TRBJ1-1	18	CASINLWVTGLMNTEAFF	TGTGCCAGCATTAACCTTTGGGTGACAGGGCTCATGAACACTGAAGCTTTCTTT
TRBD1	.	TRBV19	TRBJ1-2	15	CASSPWTGVNYGYTF	TGTGCCAGTAGTCCATGGACAGGGGTAAACTATGGCTACACCTTC
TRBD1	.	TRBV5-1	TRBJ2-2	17	CASSSIAGTGQTGELFF	TGCGCCAGCAGCTCAATCGCAGGGACAGGGCAAACCGGGGAGCTGTTTTTT
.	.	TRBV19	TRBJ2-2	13	CASSISWPGELFF	TGTGCCAGTAGTATCTCCTGGCCCGGGGAGCTGTTTTTT
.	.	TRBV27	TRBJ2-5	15	CASSLSWQNQETQYF	TGTGCCAGCAGTCTCTCCTGGCAGAACCAAGAGACCCAGTACTTC
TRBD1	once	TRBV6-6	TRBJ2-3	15	CASSWGQGGTDTQYF	TGTGCCAGCAGTTGGGGACAGGGGGGCACAGATACGCAGTATTTT
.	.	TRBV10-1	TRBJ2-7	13	CASSPGLYYEQYF	TGCGCCAGCAGTCCGGGACTTTACTACGAGCAGTACTTC
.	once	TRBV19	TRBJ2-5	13	CASSIVTQETQYF	TGTGCCAGTAGTATAGTAACCCAAGAGACCCAGTACTTC
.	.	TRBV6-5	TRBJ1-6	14	CASRGGVAESPLHF	TGTGCCAGCAGGGGGGGGGTCGCAGAATCACCCCTCCACTTT
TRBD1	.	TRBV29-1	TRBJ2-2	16	CSVTGTGGANTGELFF	TGCAGCGTGACCGGGACAGGGGGCGCGAACACCGGGGAGCTGTTTTTT
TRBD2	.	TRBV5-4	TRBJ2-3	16	CASSLLLAGYTDTQYF	TGTGCCAGCAGCTTGTTACTAGCGGGGTACACAGATACGCAGTATTTT
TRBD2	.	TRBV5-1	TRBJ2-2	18	CASSQGLAGFPNTGELFF	TGCGCCAGCAGTCAAGGACTAGCGGGGTTTCCGAACACCGGGGAGCTGTTTTTT
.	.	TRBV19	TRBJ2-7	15	CASSREDGSSYEQYF	TGTGCCAGTAGTCGAGAGGACGGAAGCTCCTACGAGCAGTACTTC
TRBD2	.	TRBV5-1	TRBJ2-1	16	CASSTTSGGPYNEQFF	TGCGCCAGCAGCACTACTAGCGGGGGACCGTACAATGAGCAGTTCTTC
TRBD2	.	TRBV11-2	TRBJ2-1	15	CASSLGGRAYNEQFF	TGTGCCAGCAGCTTAGGCGGGAGGGCCTACAATGAGCAGTTCTTC
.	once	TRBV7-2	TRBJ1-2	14	CASSLVRADYGYTF	TGTGCCAGCAGCCTGGTACGGGCTGACTATGGCTACACCTTC
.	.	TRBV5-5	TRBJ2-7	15	CASSGAPGKSYEQYF	TGTGCCAGCAGCGGGGCCCCAGGGAAATCCTACGAGCAGTACTTC
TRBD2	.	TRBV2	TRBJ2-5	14	CASKGLAGGKTQYF	TGTGCCAGCAAGGGACTAGCGGGAGGAAAGACCCAGTACTTC
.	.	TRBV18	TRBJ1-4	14	CASSPRGTNEKLFF	TGTGCCAGCTCCCCACGGGGGACTAATGAAAAACTGTTTTTT
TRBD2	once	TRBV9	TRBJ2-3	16	CASSVGGSGLGDTQYF	TGTGCCAGCAGCGTAGGTGGTAGCGGGTTAGGGGATACGCAGTATTTT
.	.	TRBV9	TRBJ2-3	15	CASSAGTPSTDTQYF	TGTGCCAGCAGCGCCGGGACTCCAAGCACAGATACGCAGTATTTT
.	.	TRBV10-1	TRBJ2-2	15	CASSEGWTNPGELFF	TGCGCCAGCAGTGAAGGCTGGACTAATCCCGGGGAGCTGTTTTTT
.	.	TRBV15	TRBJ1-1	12	CATSRSNTEAFF	TGTGCCACCAGCAGATCGAACACTGAAGCTTTCTTT
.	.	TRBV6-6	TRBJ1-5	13	CASSYSSGQPQHF	TGTGCCAGCAGTTACTCATCCGGTCAGCCCCAGCATTTT
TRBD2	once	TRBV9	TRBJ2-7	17	CASSVTPPSGAYYEQYF	TGTGCCAGCAGCGTAACCCCCCCCAGCGGGGCCTACTACGAGCAGTACTTC
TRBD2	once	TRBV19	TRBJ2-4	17	CASGGATGTSGSNIQYF	TGTGCCAGTGGGGGGGCGACCGGGACTAGCGGGAGCAACATTCAGTACTTC